Presented here are 14 T cell receptor beta chains from one specimen sequenced in a study of cytomegalovirus exposure and HLA in healthy donors listed by TCRdb under 2017. The method was the immunoSEQ multiplex PCR assay. For the multiplex PCR, a mixture combining 60 forward primers for TCR Vbeta segments and 13 reverse primers for TCR Jbeta segments was used. Drawn from immuneACCESS, this table holds only the in-frame rearrangements with V and J called that TCRdb kept. Clones are partly lost; checked studies trace under half to an unresolved V gene and leave the rest unexplained. The sample table shows about 120,000 clones, and approximately 75% are seen once. The ten largest clones take up about 1.8% of the sample. The sample comprised PBMCs. The receptors derive from a middle-aged man in good health and CMV-seronegative.

The CDR3 DNA reads TGTGCCTGGAATAGCGGGAGTATCGGTGAGCAGTTCTTC. This gives the protein CAWNSGSIGEQFF. This chain uses TRBV30 with TRBJ2-1, with 9 bases identical to TRBD2. In germline, CDR1 is GTSNPN, CDR2 SVGIG (reference sequence). The V and J ends lost 4 bases and 9 bases, in that order; junction bases with no gene match: 7. The CDR3 sequence is 13 residues long.

In this sample, this clone turned up a few times. The chain recombines TRBV4-3 with TRBJ2-7, with D possibly matching TRBD2 (5 bases). Germline CDR1 LGHNA, CDR2 YSLEER. V shed 0 bases and J shed 2 bases, with 11 bases lying between them. The CDR3 is 15 residues long. The CDR3 bases are TGCGCCAGCAGCCAAGATCGGGGATCCCCCTACGAGCAGTACTTC. Its protein is CASSQDRGSPYEQYF.

This sequence joins TRBV6-5 and TRBJ1-1; 7 nucleotides line up with TRBD1. J lost 0 bases, V lost 7 bases, and 8 bases had no gene match. Germline V gene sequence: CDR1 MNHEY, CDR2 SVGAGI. This CDR3 has 15 amino acids. As DNA, the CDR3 is TGTGCCAGCAACAGGGGACTAGACCTGAACACTGAAGCTTTCTTT. Encoded protein: CASNRGLDLNTEAFF.

This chain uses TRBV5-6 with TRBJ2-3; 9 bases are a match to TRBD1. The CDR3 has 15 residues. The ends lost 1 base at V and 4 bases at J; junction bases unmatched: 4. Germline CDR1 reads SGHDT; CDR2 reads YYEEEE. Here the CDR3 DNA reads TGTGCCAGCAGCTTGCCGGGACAGGGTTCAGATACGCAGTATTTT. This translates into CASSLPGQGSDTQYF.

V usage is TRBV7-2 and J usage is TRBJ2-1; no definite D call. Germline-derived CDR1 and CDR2 are SGHTA and FQGNSA. CDR3 length: 14 residues. V was trimmed by 5 bases and J by 3 bases, leaving 11 bases between them. The CDR3 nucleotides read TGTGCCAGCAGCCCGACTTCGGACTACAATGAGCAGTTCTTC. Residues: CASSPTSDYNEQFF.

This rearrangement joins TRBV19 to TRBJ2-1; tentatively, D is TRBD2 (6 bases). The germline CDR1 and CDR2 sequences are LNHDA and SQIVND (reference sequence). V lost 2 bases and J lost 6, with 14 bases in between. This CDR3 region has 15 residues. CDR3 sequence: CASSIQPRGGNEQFF. The CDR3 coding sequence is TGTGCCAGTAGTATACAGCCCCGGGGAGGCAATGAGCAGTTCTTC. Based on the CDR3 plus reference TRBV19 and TRBJ2-1, the full variable domain is DGGITQSPKYLFRKEGQNVTLSCEQNLNHDAMYWYRQDPGQGLRLIYYSQIVNDFQKGDIAEGYSVSREKKESFPLTVTSAQKNPTAFYLCASSIQPRGGNEQFFGPGTRLTVL.

The gene calls are TRBV19 and TRBJ2-3; TRBD2 matches 11 bases. Germline-derived CDR1 and CDR2 are LNHDA and SQIVND (reference sequence). This CDR3 is built from 16 residues. V lost 3 bases to trimming and J lost 2 bases; unmatched junction nucleotides: 4. The CDR3 DNA is TGTGCCAGTAGTATGAAGACTAGCGGGAACACAGATACGCAGTATTTT. Translation: CASSMKTSGNTDTQYF.

As regards this clone: At one of its ends the junction is not consistent with the germline gene, which may arise from a read error. The chain couples TRBV7-2 to TRBJ1-2; D is unclear. The CDR3 loop spans 15 amino acids. Per the germline V gene, CDR1 is SGHTA and CDR2 is FQGNSA. The CDR3 DNA sequence: TGTGCCGGCAGTCAAAGCGGTGGAGGGAACTATGGCTACACCTTC. It yields the protein CAGSQSGGGNYGYTF.

The chain is built from TRBV4-3 and TRBJ2-3, with 11 bases aligning to TRBD2. Germline trimming cut 1 base from V and 0 bases from J; bases unmatched to any gene: 6. The germline CDR1 and CDR2 sequences are LGHNA and YSLEER. This CDR3 comprises 18 residues. This CDR3 reads CASSQGASSGGSTDTQYF. The CDR3 nucleotides read TGCGCCAGCAGCCAAGGAGCCTCTAGCGGGGGGAGCACAGATACGCAGTATTTT.

The table lists this clone with a few counts. The V and J genes are TRBV6-1 and TRBJ1-1, with D possibly TRBD1 on 5 matching bases. The CDR3 has 13 amino acids. Germline CDR1 is MNHNS and CDR2 is SASEGT. Trimming stripped 6 bases from V and 12 bases from J, with 20 bases between. The chain's CDR3 is CASRGRTSERTFF. CDR3 bases: TGTGCCAGCAGGGGAAGGACAAGCGAGAGGACTTTCTTT.

CDR3 sequence (DNA): TGCGCCAGCAGCACCTCACAGGGGCCCCAAGAGACCCAGTACTTC. This gives the protein CASSTSQGPQETQYF. The rearrangement joins TRBV5-1 to TRBJ2-5, with 7 bases identical to TRBD1. CDR1 and CDR2 (germline): SGHRS, YFSETQ. The length of the CDR3 is 15 residues. The trim removed 4 bases at V and 1 base at J, leaving 7 bases unmatched.

As to this clone: Germline and junction disagree at one end, which may indicate a read error. This rearrangement joins TRBV5-1 to TRBJ2-6; tentative D call: TRBD1 (5 bases). This CDR3 comprises 16 residues. Germline V gene sequence: CDR1 SGHRS, CDR2 YFSETQ. Written as DNA, the CDR3 is TGCGCCAGCAGCCTGGGGCGGAACTCTGGGGCCAACGGCCTGACTTTC. This translates into CASSLGRNSGANGLTF.

The chain couples TRBV30 to TRBJ2-5; a possible D gene is TRBD2 (6 bases). V was clipped by 4 bases and J by 1 base, with 19 bases between them. The CDR3 sequence is 16 residues long. In germline, CDR1 is GTSNPN, CDR2 SVGIG (reference sequence). CDR3 coding DNA: TGTGCCTGGAATCTTCACCCGGGGGTGCTCCAAGAGACCCAGTACTTC. Its translation is CAWNLHPGVLQETQYF.

V is TRBV23-1 and J is TRBJ1-5; D is possibly TRBD1 (5 bases). TRBV23-1 is an ORF for which the function is uncertain. The CDR3 length is 19 residues. V lost 0 bases to trimming and J lost 0 bases, with 18 bases between them. The CDR3 region has the DNA TGCGCCAGCAGTCAATCCCCGACAGAGCCAGTTTATAGCAATCAGCCCCAGCATTTT. This codes for CASSQSPTEPVYSNQPQHF.